This T cell receptor beta chain was observed in a study of T cells in women clearing cervical HPV infection. About the study: Women with histologically confirmed HPV16-related CIN3 or worse, 2 with invasive cancer, served as cases. Case blood was drawn a median approximately five months after lesion detection. Case blood drawn at lesion detection; control blood after infection cleared.

Germline V gene sequence: CDR1 SQVTM, CDR2 ANQGSEA. The V gene lost 0 bases and the J gene lost 6 bases, with 9 bases spanning the gap. The CDR3 sequence is 14 residues long. A remark on this clone: What it binds is not known. The CDR3 is cut off 3 residues early in the read; its end comes from the germline J gene.

Study outcomes and limitations: Each sample's T-cell count was unknown, possibly confounding richness.

The protocol was immunoSEQ multiplex PCR, while the TCRdb copy is restricted to in-frame clones and leaves out a portion. The sample totals 20,000 or so clones. The V call is TRBV29-1, the J call TRBJ1-6, with D unclear. The clonotype was recovered from a woman between 18 and 70 years old with a cervical HPV16 infection that either progressed to CIN3+ or cleared (not recorded which). The sample taken for sequencing was blood buffy coat. CDR3 bases read: TGCAGCGTTGAAGATCCGGGGTCTAATTCACCC. Its translation: CSVEDPGSNSP. The complete CDR3 sequence is CSVEDPGSNSPLHF. Complete variable domain (other parts from reference TRBV29-1 and TRBJ1-6): SAVISQKPSRDICQRGTSLTIQCQVDSQVTMMFWYRQQPGQSLTLIATANQGSEATYESGFVIDKFPISRPNLTFSTLTVSNMSPEDSSIYLCSVEDPGSNSPLHFGNGTRLTVT.